This TCR beta chain stems from a study of OX40 agonist ivuxolimab in advanced cancers. Whole-study findings and limits: Clonal expansion in partial responders at 0.1-3.0 mg/kg ranked among the lowest. The study found that CD8+ T cells averaged more expanded clones than CD4+. Dose levels from 0.1 to 3.0 mg/kg saw CD4+ and CD8+ blood T cells expand clonally by week 6. Part of the nonresponder group also had normalized T-cell clonal expansion that was low.

Clones were read by immunoSEQ multiplex PCR, and TCRdb kept only the in-frame ones, dropping some. This sample has nearly 80,000 clones, with over 75% found just once. On this clone itself: Its antigen is not known.

Germline loops: CDR1 SGHKS, CDR2 YYEKEE (reference sequence). The CDR3 extends over 14 amino acids. The V gene lost 4 bases and the J gene lost 3 bases, with 13 bases spanning the gap. This receptor was identified in an adult with an advanced solid tumor such as melanoma, head and neck, liver or kidney cancer. The sample in question was CD4+ or CD8+ T cells sorted from blood, obtained in a trial of the OX40 agonist ivuxolimab. This chain links TRBV5-5 with TRBJ1-2; no clear D. The CDR3 region has the DNA TGTGCCAGCAGCCCCGCCCTGACGGACTATGGCTACACCTTC. It translates to CASSPALTDYGYTF.